These 31 T cell receptor beta chains were all obtained from the same sample, sequenced in a study of CD8 T cells in ankylosing spondylitis. TCRdb passed the 5' RACE reads through MiXCR, listing each CDR3 protein once. The sample includes roughly 100,000 distinct CDR3 sequences, about 7.7% seen only once; the top ten take 9.5% to 10%. Sequencing input: blood, either unsorted or a sorted T cell fraction (not recorded which). The receptor set was obtained from a male donor with ankylosing spondylitis or in good health (not recorded which).

This clonotype was counted at least ten times. The rearrangement joins TRBV12-3 or TRBV12-4 to TRBJ1-5, with D uncertain. The CDR3 is 14 amino acids. V was clipped by 11 bases and J by 3 bases, with 17 bases between them. CDR3: CACARGRANQPQHF. The CDR3 DNA is TGTGCCTGCGCGAGAGGGAGGGCCAATCAGCCCCAGCATTTT.

This clonotype has a count of ten or more. The V gene is TRBV7-9, the J gene TRBJ1-2; D remains ambiguous. Trimming cost V 3 bases and J 8 bases, with 13 bases left between them. The CDR3 totals 13 residues. Germline V CDR1 and CDR2: SEHNR, FQNEAQ (reference sequence). The CDR3 spells CASSLVLGKGYTF. CDR3 sequence (DNA): TGTGCCAGCAGCTTGGTTCTCGGGAAAGGCTACACCTTC.

This clonotype occurred many times. The rearrangement uses TRBV6-6 and TRBJ1-1; unclear D gene. The CDR3 length is 11 residues. Trimming took off 10 bases at V and 9 bases at J, with 15 bases between the two ends. CDR1 is MNHNY, CDR2 SVGAGI, per germline (reference sequence). This CDR3 is CATRTANKAFF. Written as DNA, the CDR3 is TGTGCCACCCGGACGGCCAACAAAGCTTTCTTT.

This sequence joins TRBV7-2 and TRBJ2-4, with D maybe TRBD1 (6 bases). The CDR3 consists of 13 residues. CDR1 is SGHTA and CDR2 is FQGNSA in the germline V gene. V was shortened by 1 base and J by 7 bases, with 8 bases between the two germline ends. The CDR3 DNA sequence: TGTGCCAGCAGCTTAGGGCAGGGGAACATTCAGTACTTC. It encodes CASSLGQGNIQYF.

This clonotype was counted at least ten times. The chain has TRBV5-6 and TRBJ2-3; no clear D gene. The germline V gene has CDR1 SGHDT and CDR2 YYEEEE. The V gene lost 5 bases and the J gene lost 0 bases, with 4 bases spanning the gap. This CDR3 is built from 12 residues. CDR3 sequence (DNA): TGTGCCAGCAGTATTAGCACAGATACGCAGTATTTT. The encoded protein is CASSISTDTQYF.

This chain links TRBV7-9 with TRBJ2-5; weak D call: TRBD2 (6 bases). Germline V lookup: CDR1 SEHNR, CDR2 FQNEAQ (reference sequence). The ends were cut back, 5 bases at V and 5 bases at J, with 12 bases in the middle. This CDR3 spans 13 amino acids. The CDR3 here is CASSARDFETQYF. The CDR3 coding sequence is TGTGCCAGCAGCGCTAGGGACTTTGAGACCCAGTACTTC.

There are many counts of this clonotype. The chain joins TRBV9 to TRBJ1-2; D call uncertain. Looked up from germline, CDR1 is SGDLS and CDR2 is YYNGEE. V was clipped by 3 bases and J by 3 bases, with 3 bases between them. This CDR3 region has 11 residues. DNA for the CDR3: TGTGCCAGCAGCGCTGACTATGGCTACACCTTC. It specifies CASSADYGYTF.

This clonotype occurred once. Sequence at one end of the junction differs from germline and may be a read error. The rearrangement links TRBV5-6 to TRBJ1-1, with D possibly TRBD1 on 5 matching bases. Germline assignment: CDR1 SGHDT and CDR2 YYEEEE. The CDR3 is 16 amino acids. The CDR3 DNA follows: TGTTCCAGCTTTTTCACCCCAGGGAGTGTGAACACTGAAGCTTTCTTT. Residues: CSSFFTPGSVNTEAFF.

On this clonotype itself: A read error may be the cause here, since a much bigger clone is one base away. The chain is built from TRBV18 and TRBJ1-2, with a tentative D call TRBD1 (5 bases). The CDR3 is 14 amino acids. Trimming removed 3 bases at V and 6 bases at J, with 14 bases between. Per the germline V gene, CDR1 is KGHSH and CDR2 is LQKENI. The CDR3 here is CASSPSSGDHGYTF. The CDR3 DNA reads as TGTGCCAGCTCACCCTCCTCCGGGGACCATGGCTACACCTTC.

This clonotype was counted ten times or more. V is TRBV20-1 and J is TRBJ2-1, with D maybe TRBD1 (6 bases). Germline loops: CDR1 DFQATT, CDR2 SNEGSKA (reference sequence). Trimming took 7 bases from V and 3 from J, leaving 19 bases between them. This CDR3 comprises 15 residues. The CDR3 nucleotides are TGCAGTGTCCCGAACCAAGACAGGTTCTACAATGAGCAGTTCTTC. It codes for CSVPNQDRFYNEQFF.

This clonotype was observed many times. The chain combines TRBV7-2 with TRBJ2-1; 9 bases line up with TRBD2. V shed 0 bases, J shed 8 bases, and the junction held 8 bases outside the gene matches. This CDR3 is 16 amino acids long. In germline, CDR1 is SGHTA, CDR2 FQGNSA. DNA of the CDR3: TGTGCCAGCAGCTTAGCGGCGGGGGGGACTCCGGATGAGCAGTTCTTC. Its protein product is CASSLAAGGTPDEQFF.

This clonotype showed up many times. The rearrangement uses TRBV19 and TRBJ2-3, with a tentative D call TRBD1 (6 bases). Germline CDR1 reads LNHDA; CDR2 reads SQIVND (reference sequence). The CDR3 spans 15 residues. Trimming pared 6 bases from V and 0 bases from J, leaving 13 bases between. CDR3 amino acids: CASSTGQPSTDTQYF. The CDR3 DNA reads TGTGCCAGTAGCACCGGACAGCCTAGCACAGATACGCAGTATTTT.

This clonotype has a count of ten or more. For the CDR3, the DNA is TGCGCCAGCAGCCCCGATCCGAACCCCAATGAGCAGTTCTTC. This gives the protein CASSPDPNPNEQFF. V usage is TRBV5-1 and J usage is TRBJ2-1; D uncertain. There are 14 residues in the CDR3. The germline V gene encodes CDR1 SGHRS and CDR2 YFSETQ. V lost 4 bases, J lost 6 bases, and 14 bases lay in between.

The J gene is TRBJ2-1, the V gene TRBV5-1; D ambiguous. This CDR3 has 12 amino acids. Deletions cut 2 bases from V and 8 bases from J, with 8 bases between. Per germline, CDR1 SGHRS and CDR2 YFSETQ. CDR3: CASSFSGDEQFF. The CDR3 nucleotides are TGCGCCAGCAGCTTTAGTGGAGATGAGCAGTTCTTC.

The rearrangement uses TRBV2 and TRBJ2-1; TRBD2 matches at 8 bases. The V segment lost 5 bases and the J segment 4 bases; nucleotides outside the gene matches: 7. This CDR3 contains 15 residues. Germline V gene data show CDR1 as SNHLY and CDR2 as FYNNEI. The CDR3 sequence is CASSLGGAGYNEQFF. The CDR3 nucleotides are TGTGCCAGCAGTCTCGGGGGGGCTGGGTACAATGAGCAGTTCTTC.

This clonotype was found many times. The chain couples TRBV7-2 to TRBJ2-3, with a possible D match to TRBD1 (7 bases). From germline, CDR1 is SGHTA and CDR2 FQGNSA. Trimming removed 11 bases at V and 4 bases at J, with 16 bases between. This CDR3 contains 13 residues. Here the CDR3 DNA reads TGTGCCCAGTTGGCAGGGGGGCCAGATACGCAGTATTTT. As protein: CAQLAGGPDTQYF.

This clonotype occurred many times. The rearrangement uses TRBV27 and TRBJ1-2; 10 nucleotides agree with TRBD1. CDR3 length equals 14 residues. CDR1 MNHEY and CDR2 SMNVEV come from the germline V gene (reference sequence). V lost 7 bases and J lost 4; bases outside the gene matches: 6. The CDR3 sequence is CASTPTGGLYGYTF. In nucleotides, the CDR3 is TGTGCCAGCACCCCGACAGGGGGCCTCTATGGCTACACCTTC.

This clonotype was seen repeatedly, ten times or more. The CDR3 loop reads CASSLGRSTDTQYF. As DNA, the CDR3 is TGTGCCAGCAGCCTAGGACGGTCCACAGATACGCAGTATTTT. This chain joins TRBV5-6 and TRBJ2-3; D uncertain. Germline V gene lookup returns CDR1 SGHDT and CDR2 YYEEEE. The CDR3 length is 14 residues. Trimming removed 4 bases from V and 2 bases from J, with 11 bases in between.

A few counts support this clonotype. The chain links TRBV7-8 to TRBJ2-5; D assignment may be TRBD1 or TRBD2 (5 bases each). This CDR3 is 13 amino acids long. Germline V gene data show CDR1 as SGHVS and CDR2 as FQNEAQ. V gave up 0 bases and J gave up 8 bases, with 10 bases separating them. CDR3 nucleotide sequence: TGTGCCAGCAGCTTAGCGGTTGGGGGAACCCAGTACTTC. Translating it yields CASSLAVGGTQYF. Variable domain in full (rest from reference TRBV7-8 and TRBJ2-5): GAGVSQSPRYKVAKRGQDVALRCDPISGHVSLFWYQQALGQGPEFLTYFQNEAQLDKSGLPSDRFFAERPEGSVSTLKIQRTQQEDSAVYLCASSLAVGGTQYFGPGTRLLVL.

This clonotype was seen at least ten times. This chain uses TRBV29-1 with TRBJ2-1, with 9 bases aligning to TRBD1. The J segment lost 5 bases and the V segment lost 7 bases, leaving 6 bases of the junction unmatched. The CDR3 sequence is 13 residues long. Germline V gene sequence: CDR1 SQVTM, CDR2 ANQGSEA. CDR3 residues: CSARQGGNNEQFF. CDR3 DNA: TGCAGCGCAAGACAGGGGGGTAACAATGAGCAGTTCTTC.

This clonotype was observed many times. The chain couples TRBV7-2 to TRBJ2-5; D ambiguous. Germline loops: CDR1 SGHTA, CDR2 FQGNSA. Deletions cut 5 bases from V and 5 bases from J, with 9 bases between. The CDR3 extends over 12 amino acids. The CDR3 loop reads CASSPLRETQYF. DNA for the CDR3: TGTGCCAGCAGCCCCCTTCGGGAGACCCAGTACTTC.

This chain joins TRBV5-1 and TRBJ2-1; 8 bases are shared with TRBD2. The V segment lost 7 bases and the J segment 12 bases; nucleotides outside the gene matches: 6. This CDR3 region has 11 residues. Germline lookup yields CDR1 SGHRS and CDR2 YFSETQ. The chain's CDR3 is CASGTSGLQFF. As DNA, the CDR3 is TGCGCCAGCGGCACTAGCGGACTGCAGTTCTTC.

This chain joins TRBV6-1 and TRBJ1-2; D not certain. The V end was cut by 2 bases, the J end by 4 bases, with 5 bases between. Germline V gene data show CDR1 as MNHNS and CDR2 as SASEGT. The CDR3 extends over 12 amino acids. DNA for the CDR3: TGTGCCAGCAGTGAACAGACCTATGGCTACACCTTC. This translates into CASSEQTYGYTF.

Many counts were recorded for this clonotype. The CDR3 coding sequence is TGCGCCAGCAGTTGGCCTCAGGGAACGAACACCGGGGAGCTGTTTTTT. Amino acids: CASSWPQGTNTGELFF. The chain recombines TRBV5-1 with TRBJ2-2; a possible D gene is TRBD1 (5 bases). The germline V and J ends were trimmed by 5 bases and 0 bases, with 14 bases remaining between them. CDR3 length equals 16 residues. CDR1 is SGHRS, CDR2 YFSETQ, per germline.

This clonotype appeared many times. The rearrangement uses TRBV18 and TRBJ2-3; D is ambiguous. The V gene lost 1 base and the J gene lost 4 bases, with 6 bases spanning the gap. The CDR3 extends over 13 amino acids. The germline V gene has CDR1 KGHSH and CDR2 LQKENI. CDR3 nucleotides: TGTGCCAGCTCACCACGCTCCCCAGATACGCAGTATTTT. It is translated as CASSPRSPDTQYF.

The rearrangement joins TRBV15 to TRBJ2-5, with D perhaps matching TRBD2 (7 bases). Germline V CDR1 and CDR2: LNHNV, YYDKDF (reference sequence). Trimming pared 1 base from V and 5 bases from J, leaving 17 bases between. The CDR3 contains 16 residues. CDR3 in DNA: TGTGCCACCAGCAGAGCCCTGGGAGGGGGACTGGAGACCCAGTACTTC. This translates into CATSRALGGGLETQYF.

This clonotype was picked up one time. This chain links TRBV5-6 with TRBJ2-7, with D tentatively TRBD1 or TRBD2 (5 bases each). The CDR3 extends over 14 amino acids. The germline V and J ends were trimmed by 2 bases and 3 bases, with 12 bases remaining between them. Germline-derived CDR1 and CDR2 are SGHDT and YYEEEE. This CDR3 is CASSFGKGLYEQYF. CDR3 sequence (DNA): TGTGCCAGCAGCTTCGGGAAGGGGCTCTACGAGCAGTACTTC.

This clonotype was recorded at least ten times. V usage is TRBV5-5 and J usage is TRBJ2-7, with D uncertain. CDR1 is SGHKS, CDR2 YYEKEE, per germline (reference sequence). The germline V and J ends were trimmed by 2 bases and 5 bases, with 14 bases remaining between them. The CDR3 consists of 14 residues. CDR3: CASSFLSGRDEQYF. The DNA of the CDR3 is TGTGCCAGCAGCTTTTTGTCAGGCCGGGACGAGCAGTACTTC.

As for this clonotype: A much larger clone sits a single nucleotide away, making a read error possible. This chain connects TRBV10-3 to TRBJ1-1; a weak D match, TRBD1 (5 bases). The germline V gene encodes CDR1 ENHRY and CDR2 SYGVKD. CDR3 size: 13 residues. In DNA form, the CDR3 reads TGTACCATCAGTCGGGGGGGGAACACTGAAGCTTTCTTT. Translating it yields CTISRGGNTEAFF.

This clonotype has at least ten counts. This chain links TRBV10-3 with TRBJ1-2, with no clear D. The CDR3 has 14 residues. Between the trimmed V and J ends, which lost 1 base and 2 bases, there was a span of 8 bases. Per the germline V gene, CDR1 is ENHRY and CDR2 is SYGVKD. As DNA, the CDR3 is TGTGCCATCAGTGAGTGGGCGGGAAACTATGGCTACACCTTC. Protein: CAISEWAGNYGYTF.

In this sample, this clonotype turned up many times. The chain uses TRBV10-3 and TRBJ2-5; D perhaps matches TRBD2 (5 bases). Trimming removed 6 bases from V and 3 bases from J, with 11 bases in between. This CDR3 spans 13 amino acids. From germline, CDR1 is ENHRY and CDR2 SYGVKD. The chain's CDR3 is CAIRTDLEETQYF. The CDR3 bases are TGTGCCATCAGAACGGACTTGGAAGAGACCCAGTACTTC.